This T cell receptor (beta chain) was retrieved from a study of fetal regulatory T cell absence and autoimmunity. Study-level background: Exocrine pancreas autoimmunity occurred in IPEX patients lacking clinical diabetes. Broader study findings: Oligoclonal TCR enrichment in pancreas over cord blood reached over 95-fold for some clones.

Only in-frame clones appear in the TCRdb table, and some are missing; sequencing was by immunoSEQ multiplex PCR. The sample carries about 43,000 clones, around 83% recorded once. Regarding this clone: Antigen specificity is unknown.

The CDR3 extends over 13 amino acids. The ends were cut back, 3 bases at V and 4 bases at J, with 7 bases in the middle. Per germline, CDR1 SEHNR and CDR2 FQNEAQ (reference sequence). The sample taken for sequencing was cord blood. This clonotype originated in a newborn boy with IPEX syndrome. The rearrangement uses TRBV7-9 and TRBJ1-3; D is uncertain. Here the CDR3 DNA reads TGTGCCAGCAGCTTCGTAGGGGGAAACACCATATATTTT. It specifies CASSFVGGNTIYF. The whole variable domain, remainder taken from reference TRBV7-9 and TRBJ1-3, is DTGVSQNPRHKITKRGQNVTFRCDPISEHNRLYWYRQTLGQGPEFLTYFQNEAQLEKSRLLSDRFSAERPKGSFSTLEIQRTEQGDSAMYLCASSFVGGNTIYFGEGSWLTVV.